The clone carrying this T cell receptor beta chain was seen more than once but under ten times. Its specificity is not known. This sample was taken from a study of response to subunit inactivated influenza vaccine. Study-wide results and caveats: The authors offered the suggestion that each seasonal influenza vaccination recruits few new T cells.

TCRdb used MiXCR to reprocess the RT-PCR reads, holding one entry per CDR3 protein. The top ten clones hold around 14% of a sample with 500,000 to 600,000 distinct CDR3 sequences, around 13% of them seen once. CDR1 and CDR2 (germline): KGHSY, FQNENV. This CDR3 comprises 15 residues. V was cut by 1 base and J by 0 bases, with 4 bases left in between. The clonotype comes from a man aged 50-59 years who received an inactivated influenza vaccine. The chain carries TRBV16 and TRBJ2-6; the D is unclear. Sample: PBMCs from blood, taken roughly 6 weeks after vaccination. CDR3 region: CASSQFNSGANVLTF. The CDR3 DNA is TGTGCCAGCAGCCAATTTAACTCTGGGGCCAACGTCCTGACTTTC.